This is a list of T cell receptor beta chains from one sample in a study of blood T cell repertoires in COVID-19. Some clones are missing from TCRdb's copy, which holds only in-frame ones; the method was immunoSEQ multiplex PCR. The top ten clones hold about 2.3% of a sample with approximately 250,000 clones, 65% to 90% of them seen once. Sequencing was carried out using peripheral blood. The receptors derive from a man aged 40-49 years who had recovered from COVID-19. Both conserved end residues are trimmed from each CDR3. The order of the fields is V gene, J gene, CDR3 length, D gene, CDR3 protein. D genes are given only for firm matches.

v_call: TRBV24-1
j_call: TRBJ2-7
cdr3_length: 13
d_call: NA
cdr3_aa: ATSEAWAAVGEQY

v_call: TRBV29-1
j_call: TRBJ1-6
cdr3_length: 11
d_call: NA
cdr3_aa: SCRDTYNSPLH

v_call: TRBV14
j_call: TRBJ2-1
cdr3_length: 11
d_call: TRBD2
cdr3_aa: ASSQGLAGRPL

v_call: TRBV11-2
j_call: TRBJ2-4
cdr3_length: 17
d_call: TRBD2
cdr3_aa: ASSSRLAGGPVAKNIQY

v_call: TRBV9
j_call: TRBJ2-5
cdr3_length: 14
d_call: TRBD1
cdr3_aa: ASSVGGRGLAETQY

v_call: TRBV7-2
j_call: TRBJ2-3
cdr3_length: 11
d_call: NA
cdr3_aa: ASHEAGTDTQY

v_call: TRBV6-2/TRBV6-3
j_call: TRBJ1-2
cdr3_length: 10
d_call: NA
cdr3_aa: ASSYQAYGYT

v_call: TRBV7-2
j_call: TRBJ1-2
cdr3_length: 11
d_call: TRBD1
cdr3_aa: ASSSTGTDPLT

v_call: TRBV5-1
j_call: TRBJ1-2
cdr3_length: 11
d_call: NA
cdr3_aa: ASRLTANYGYT

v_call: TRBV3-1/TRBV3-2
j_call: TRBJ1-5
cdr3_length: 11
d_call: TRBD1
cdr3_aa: ASSLRGNQPQH

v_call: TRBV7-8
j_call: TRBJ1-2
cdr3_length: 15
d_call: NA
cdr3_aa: ASTNRGPGRSNYGYT

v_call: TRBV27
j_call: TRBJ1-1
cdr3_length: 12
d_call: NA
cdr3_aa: ASSLGGLGTEAF

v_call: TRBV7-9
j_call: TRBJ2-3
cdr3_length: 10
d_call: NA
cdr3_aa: AARGFGDTQY

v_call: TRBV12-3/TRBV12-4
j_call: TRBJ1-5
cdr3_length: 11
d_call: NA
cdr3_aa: ASSFGGNQPQH

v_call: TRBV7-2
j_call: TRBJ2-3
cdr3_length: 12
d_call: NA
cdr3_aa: ASSLDILTDTQY

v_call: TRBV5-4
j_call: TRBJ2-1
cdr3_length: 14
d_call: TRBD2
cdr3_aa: ASSTRLAGVYNEQF

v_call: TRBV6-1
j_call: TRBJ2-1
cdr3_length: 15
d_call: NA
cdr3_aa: ASSEEFVRGSYNEQF

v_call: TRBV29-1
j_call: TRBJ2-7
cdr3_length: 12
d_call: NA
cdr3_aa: SVSVRDLGSEQY

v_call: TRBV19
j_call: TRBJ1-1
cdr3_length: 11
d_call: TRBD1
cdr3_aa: ASKDRINTEAF

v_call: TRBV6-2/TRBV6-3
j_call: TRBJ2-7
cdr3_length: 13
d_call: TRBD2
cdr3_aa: ASSYFGGRTSSRY

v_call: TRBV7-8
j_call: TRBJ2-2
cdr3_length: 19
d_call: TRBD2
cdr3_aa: ASSFFPDGLAGAGGTGELF

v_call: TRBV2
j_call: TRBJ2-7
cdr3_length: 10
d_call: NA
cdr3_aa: ASRDISYEQY

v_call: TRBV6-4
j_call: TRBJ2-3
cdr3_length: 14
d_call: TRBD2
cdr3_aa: ASSDGLAGGEDTQY

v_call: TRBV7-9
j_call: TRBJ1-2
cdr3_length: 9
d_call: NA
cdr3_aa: ASSRGDGYT

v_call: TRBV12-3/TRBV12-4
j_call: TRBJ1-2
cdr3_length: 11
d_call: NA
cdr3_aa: ASGDQGGYGYT

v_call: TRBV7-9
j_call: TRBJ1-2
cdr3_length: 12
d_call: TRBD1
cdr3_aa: ASSSLTGRYGYT

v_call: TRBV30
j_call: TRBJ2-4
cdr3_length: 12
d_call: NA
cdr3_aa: AWSANRGRNIQY

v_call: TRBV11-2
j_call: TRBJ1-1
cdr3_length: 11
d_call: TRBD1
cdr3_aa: ASSTEGQTEAF

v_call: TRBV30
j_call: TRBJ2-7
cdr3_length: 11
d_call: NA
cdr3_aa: AWSQDYSYEQY

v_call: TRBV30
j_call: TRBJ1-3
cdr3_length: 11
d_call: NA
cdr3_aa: AWSQGFGNTIY

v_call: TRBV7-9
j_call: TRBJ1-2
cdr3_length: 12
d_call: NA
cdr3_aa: ASSLNSDSYGYT

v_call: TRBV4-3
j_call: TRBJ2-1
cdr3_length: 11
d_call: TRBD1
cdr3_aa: ASSLQQGYEQF

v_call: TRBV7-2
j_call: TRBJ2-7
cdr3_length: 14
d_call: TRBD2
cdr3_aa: ASSWAPTSGKYEQY

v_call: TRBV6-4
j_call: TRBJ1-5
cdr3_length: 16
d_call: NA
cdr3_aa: ASSETGTEVYSNQPQH

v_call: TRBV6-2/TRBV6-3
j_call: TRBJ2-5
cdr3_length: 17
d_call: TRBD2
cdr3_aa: ASSPLAGGRRVAGETQY

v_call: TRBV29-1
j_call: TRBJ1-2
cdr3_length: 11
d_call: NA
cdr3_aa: SVEESGGRGYT

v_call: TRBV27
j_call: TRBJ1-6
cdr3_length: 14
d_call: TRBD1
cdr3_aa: ASRRQGTSYNSPLH

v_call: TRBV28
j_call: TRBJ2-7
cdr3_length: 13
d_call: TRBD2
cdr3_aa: ASSQGTSGGFEQY

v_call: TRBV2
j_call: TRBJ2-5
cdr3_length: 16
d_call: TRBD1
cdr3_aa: ASSEAHTGGARQETQY

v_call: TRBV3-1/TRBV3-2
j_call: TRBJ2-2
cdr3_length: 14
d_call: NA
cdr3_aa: ASSQGFSPNTGELF